The sample holds a few counts of the clone carrying this T cell receptor (beta chain). The V gene end was trimmed by 10 bases and the J gene end by 3 bases; junction bases not matched to a gene: 9. In germline, CDR1 is SGHRS, CDR2 YFSETQ. CDR3 length: 14 residues. With a J-beta primer mix and a sample-barcoded 5' primer, a second PCR ran about 6 to 11 cycles. Paired-end reads containing CDR3 totaled no fewer than 3 million for each sample. Using its own MiXCR run on the 5' RACE reads, TCRdb lists one record per CDR3 protein. The sample lists roughly 2 million distinct CDR3 sequences; 49% were seen once. The data originate from a study of blood T cells in healthy people across ages. Study context: Template switching picked up about one barcoded beta molecule for each two T cells.

Those donating, healthy Caucasian individuals from Russia, were aged 6 to 90. The sequence came from a woman between 40 and 55 years old in good health. This chain links TRBV5-1 with TRBJ2-3, with 9 bases identical to TRBD1. The sequencing sample was made of blood. The CDR3 DNA follows: TGCGCCGGTTCAAGGACAGGGGTTACAGATACGCAGTATTTT. Protein sequence: CAGSRTGVTDTQYF.